The following is a T cell receptor beta chain sequence with its context. Its antigen is currently unknown. The data stem from a study of cytomegalovirus exposure and HLA in healthy donors. Whole-study context: A later analysis reported the same platform for the 100 to 150 validation repertoires and the 500 to 700 first-cohort repertoires. Notes on the study in general: In the 120 or so validation repertoires, approximately 94% of cluster scores exceeded 0, per a later analysis. Most TCR sequences were seen very rarely across donors, but some public TCRs occurred in many.

Germline CDR1 is MNHEY and CDR2 is SMNVEV (reference sequence). This CDR3 comprises 13 residues. The V end was cut by 2 bases, the J end by 0 bases, with 4 bases between. Data came from immunoSEQ multiplex PCR; TCRdb stores just in-frame clones and leaves some out. The sample consists of 200,000 or so clones, more than 80% of them appearing once. The sequenced sample consisted of PBMCs. The chain joins TRBV27 to TRBJ1-2, with D unresolved. This sequence was found in a man aged 18 to 30 in good health and CMV-seropositive. The CDR3 sequence is CASSLRANYGYTF. DNA for the CDR3: TGTGCCAGCAGTTTAAGAGCTAACTATGGCTACACCTTC.